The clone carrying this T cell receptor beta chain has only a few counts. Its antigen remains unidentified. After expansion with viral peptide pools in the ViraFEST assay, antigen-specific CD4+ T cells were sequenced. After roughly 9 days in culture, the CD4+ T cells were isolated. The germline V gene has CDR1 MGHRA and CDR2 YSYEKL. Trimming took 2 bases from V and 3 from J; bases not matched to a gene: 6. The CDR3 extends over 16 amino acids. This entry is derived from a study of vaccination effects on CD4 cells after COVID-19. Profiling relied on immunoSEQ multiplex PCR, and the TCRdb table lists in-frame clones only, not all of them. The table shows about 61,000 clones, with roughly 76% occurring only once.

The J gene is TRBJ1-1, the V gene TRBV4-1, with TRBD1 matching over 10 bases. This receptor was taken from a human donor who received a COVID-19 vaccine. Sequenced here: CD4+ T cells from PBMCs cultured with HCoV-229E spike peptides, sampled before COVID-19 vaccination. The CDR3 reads CASSQIGGQGYTEAFF. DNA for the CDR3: TGCGCCAGCAGCCAAATTGGGGGACAGGGGTACACTGAAGCTTTCTTT.